Listed here is a single T cell receptor (beta chain). In patients chosen for sequencing, flow cytometry had shown CD8+CD57+ cell expansion. The source of the sample is a study of CD8+CD57+ T cells in acquired aplastic anemia. Genomic DNA, the template, was used for profiling of the TCR beta VDJ and CDR3. TCRdb fed the reads into MiXCR, producing one record per CDR3 protein. The top ten hold over 7.5% of the sample, which has under 250,000 distinct CDR3 sequences, more than 40% seen once. The V gene lost 10 bases and the J gene lost 3 bases, with 15 bases spanning the gap. CDR1 SNHLY and CDR2 FYNNEI come from the germline V gene. This CDR3 is built from 13 residues.

This receptor was taken from a human donor with aplastic anemia. The chain couples TRBV2 to TRBJ1-1, with D possibly matching TRBD1 (6 bases). Specimen: sorted CD4+, CD8+, or CD8+CD57+ T cells (not recorded which) from PBMCs. In DNA form, the CDR3 reads TGTGCCATTCAACAGGGAAGGGACACTGAAGCTTTCTTT. Residues: CAIQQGRDTEAFF.